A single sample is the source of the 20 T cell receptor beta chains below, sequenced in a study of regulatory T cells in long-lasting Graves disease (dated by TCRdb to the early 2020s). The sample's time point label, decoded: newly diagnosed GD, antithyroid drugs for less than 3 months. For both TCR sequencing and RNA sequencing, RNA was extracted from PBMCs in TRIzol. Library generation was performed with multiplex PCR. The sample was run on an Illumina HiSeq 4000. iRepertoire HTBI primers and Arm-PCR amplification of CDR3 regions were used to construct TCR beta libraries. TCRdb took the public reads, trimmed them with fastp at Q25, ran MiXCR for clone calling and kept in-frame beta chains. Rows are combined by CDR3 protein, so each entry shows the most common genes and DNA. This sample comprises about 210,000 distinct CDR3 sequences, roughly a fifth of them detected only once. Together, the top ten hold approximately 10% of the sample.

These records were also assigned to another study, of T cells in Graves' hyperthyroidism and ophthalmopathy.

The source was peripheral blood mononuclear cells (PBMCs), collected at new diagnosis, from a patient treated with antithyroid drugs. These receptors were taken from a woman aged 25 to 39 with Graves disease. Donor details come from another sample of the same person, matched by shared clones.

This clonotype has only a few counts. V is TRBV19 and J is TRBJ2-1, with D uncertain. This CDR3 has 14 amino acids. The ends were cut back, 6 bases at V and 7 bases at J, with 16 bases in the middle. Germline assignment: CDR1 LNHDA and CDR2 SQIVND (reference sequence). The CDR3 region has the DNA TGTGCCAGTAGAGTAGGAAGTCTAGAGAATGAGCAGTTCTTC. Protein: CASRVGSLENEQFF. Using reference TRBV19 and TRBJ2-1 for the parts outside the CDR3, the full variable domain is DGGITQSPKYLFRKEGQNVTLSCEQNLNHDAMYWYRQDPGQGLRLIYYSQIVNDFQKGDIAEGYSVSREKKESFPLTVTSAQKNPTAFYLCASRVGSLENEQFFGPGTRLTVL.

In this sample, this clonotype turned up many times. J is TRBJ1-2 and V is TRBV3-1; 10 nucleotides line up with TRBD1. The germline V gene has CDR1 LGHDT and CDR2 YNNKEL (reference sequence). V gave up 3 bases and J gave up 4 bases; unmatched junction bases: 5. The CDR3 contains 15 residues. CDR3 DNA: TGTGCCAGCAGCCAGTTAGGACAGGGGGTCTATGGCTACACCTTC. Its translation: CASSQLGQGVYGYTF.

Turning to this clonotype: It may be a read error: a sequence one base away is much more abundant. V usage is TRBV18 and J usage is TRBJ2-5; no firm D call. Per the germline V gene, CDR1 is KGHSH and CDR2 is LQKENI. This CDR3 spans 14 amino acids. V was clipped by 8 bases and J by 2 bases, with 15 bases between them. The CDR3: CASPLRGTQETQYF. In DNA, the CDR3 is TGTGCCAGCCCACTTCGAGGTACTCAAGAGACCCAGTACTTC.

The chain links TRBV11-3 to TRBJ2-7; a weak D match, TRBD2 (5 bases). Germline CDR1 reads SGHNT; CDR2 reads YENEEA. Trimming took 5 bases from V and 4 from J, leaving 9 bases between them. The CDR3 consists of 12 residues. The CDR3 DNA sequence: TGTGCCAGCAGCCCGGACTGGTACGAGCAGTACTTC. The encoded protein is CASSPDWYEQYF.

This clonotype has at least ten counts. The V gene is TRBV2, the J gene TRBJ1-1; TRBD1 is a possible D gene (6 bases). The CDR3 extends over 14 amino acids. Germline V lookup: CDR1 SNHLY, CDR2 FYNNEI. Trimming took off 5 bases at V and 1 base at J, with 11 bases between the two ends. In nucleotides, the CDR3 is TGTGCCAGCAGTTTGCCGGGGGCGAACACTGAAGCTTTCTTT. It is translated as CASSLPGANTEAFF.

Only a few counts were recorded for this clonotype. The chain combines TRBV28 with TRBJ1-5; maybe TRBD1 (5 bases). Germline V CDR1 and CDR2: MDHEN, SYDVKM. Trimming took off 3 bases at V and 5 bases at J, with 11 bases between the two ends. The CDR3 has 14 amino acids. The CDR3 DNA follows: TGTGCCAGCAGTTTCGTCAGGGTTGATCAGCCCCAGCATTTT. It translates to CASSFVRVDQPQHF.

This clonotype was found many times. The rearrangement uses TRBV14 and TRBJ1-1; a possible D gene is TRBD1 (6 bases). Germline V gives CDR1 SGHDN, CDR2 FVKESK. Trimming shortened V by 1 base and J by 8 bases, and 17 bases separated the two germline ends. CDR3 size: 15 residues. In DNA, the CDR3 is TGTGCCAGCAGCCAAGTAGGTTCGCAGGGGAGGGAAGCTTTCTTT. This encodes CASSQVGSQGREAFF. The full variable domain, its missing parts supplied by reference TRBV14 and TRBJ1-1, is EAGVTQFPSHSVIEKGQTVTLRCDPISGHDNLYWYRRVMGKEIKFLLHFVKESKQDESGMPNNRFLAERTGGTYSTLKVQPAELEDSGVYFCASSQVGSQGREAFFGQGTRLTVV.

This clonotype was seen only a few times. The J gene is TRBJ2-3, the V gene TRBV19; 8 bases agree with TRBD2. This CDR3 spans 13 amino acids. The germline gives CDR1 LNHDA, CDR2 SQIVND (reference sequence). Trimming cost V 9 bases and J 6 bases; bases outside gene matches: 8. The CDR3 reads CASASGGEDTQYF. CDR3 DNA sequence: TGTGCCAGCGCCTCGGGGGGGGAGGATACGCAGTATTTT.

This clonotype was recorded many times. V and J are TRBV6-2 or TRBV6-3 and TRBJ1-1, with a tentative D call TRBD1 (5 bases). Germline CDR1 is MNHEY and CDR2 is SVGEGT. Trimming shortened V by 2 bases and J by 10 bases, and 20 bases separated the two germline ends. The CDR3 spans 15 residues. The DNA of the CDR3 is TGTGCCAGCAGTTACAGGACCGGGACGAAAAACGGAGCTTTCTTT. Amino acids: CASSYRTGTKNGAFF.

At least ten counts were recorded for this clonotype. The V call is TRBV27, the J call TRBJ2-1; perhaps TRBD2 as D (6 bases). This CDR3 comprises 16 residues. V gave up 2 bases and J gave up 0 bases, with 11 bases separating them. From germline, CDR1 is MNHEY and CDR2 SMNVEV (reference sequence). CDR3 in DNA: TGTGCCAGCAGTTTAGCTAGCGCGGGCTCCTACAATGAGCAGTTCTTC. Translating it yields CASSLASAGSYNEQFF.

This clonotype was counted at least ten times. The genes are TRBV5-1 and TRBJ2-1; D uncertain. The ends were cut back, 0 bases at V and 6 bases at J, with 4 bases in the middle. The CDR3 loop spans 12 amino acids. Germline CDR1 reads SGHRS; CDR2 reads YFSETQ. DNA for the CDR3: TGCGCCAGCAGCTTGGCACTCAATGAGCAGTTCTTC. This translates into CASSLALNEQFF.

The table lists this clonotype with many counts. DNA of the CDR3: TGCAGTGCTAGTTACGGAAATCAGCCCCAGCATTTT. Amino acids: CSASYGNQPQHF. The J gene is TRBJ1-5, the V gene TRBV20-1, with unresolved D. V lost 3 bases and J lost 4, with 7 bases in between. This CDR3 is 12 amino acids long. Germline CDR1 is DFQATT and CDR2 is SNEGSKA (reference sequence).

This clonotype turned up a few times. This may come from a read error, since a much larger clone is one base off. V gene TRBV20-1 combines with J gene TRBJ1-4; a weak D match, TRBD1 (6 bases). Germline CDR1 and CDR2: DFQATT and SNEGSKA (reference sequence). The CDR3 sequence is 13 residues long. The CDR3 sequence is CSANRATNERLFF. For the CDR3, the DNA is TGCAGTGCTAACAGGGCAACTAATGAAAGACTGTTTTTT.

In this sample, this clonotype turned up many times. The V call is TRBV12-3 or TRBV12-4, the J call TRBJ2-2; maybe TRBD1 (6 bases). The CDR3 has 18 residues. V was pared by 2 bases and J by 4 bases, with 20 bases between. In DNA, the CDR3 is TGTGCCAGCAGTTTATTGGTTATGTACAGGGCGGGCACCGGGGAGCTGTTTTTT. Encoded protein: CASSLLVMYRAGTGELFF.

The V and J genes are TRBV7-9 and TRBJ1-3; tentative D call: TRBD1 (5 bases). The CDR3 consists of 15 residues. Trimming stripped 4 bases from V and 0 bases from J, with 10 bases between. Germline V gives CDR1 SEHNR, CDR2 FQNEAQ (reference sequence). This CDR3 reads CASSSDRDSGNTIYF. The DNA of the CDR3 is TGTGCCAGCAGCTCCGACAGAGACTCTGGAAACACCATATATTTT.

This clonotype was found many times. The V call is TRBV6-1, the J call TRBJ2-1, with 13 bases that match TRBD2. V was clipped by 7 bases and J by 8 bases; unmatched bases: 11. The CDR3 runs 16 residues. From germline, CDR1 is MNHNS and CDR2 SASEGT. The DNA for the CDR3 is TGTGCCAGCAAAAACCCCGGACTAGCGGGAGACTATGAGCAGTTCTTC. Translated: CASKNPGLAGDYEQFF.

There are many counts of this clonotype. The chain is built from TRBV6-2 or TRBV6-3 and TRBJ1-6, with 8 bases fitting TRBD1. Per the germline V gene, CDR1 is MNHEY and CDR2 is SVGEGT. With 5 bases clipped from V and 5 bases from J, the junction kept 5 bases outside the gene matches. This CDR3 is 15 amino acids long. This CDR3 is CASSEATGDNSPLHF. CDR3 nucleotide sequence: TGTGCCAGCAGTGAAGCGACAGGGGATAATTCACCCCTCCACTTT.

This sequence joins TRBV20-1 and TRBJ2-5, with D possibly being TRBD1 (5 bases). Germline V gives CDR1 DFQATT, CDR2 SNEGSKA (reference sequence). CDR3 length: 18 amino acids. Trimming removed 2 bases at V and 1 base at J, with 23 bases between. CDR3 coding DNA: TGCAGTGCTAGACGAAGAACCTCGGACACGCTCCGCCAAGAGACCCAGTACTTC. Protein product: CSARRRTSDTLRQETQYF.

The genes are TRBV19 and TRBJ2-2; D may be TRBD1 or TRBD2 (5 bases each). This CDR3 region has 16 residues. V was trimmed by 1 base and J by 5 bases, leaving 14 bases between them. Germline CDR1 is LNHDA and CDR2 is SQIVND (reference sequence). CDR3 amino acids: CASSIGDEWGTGELFF. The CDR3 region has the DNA TGTGCCAGTAGTATAGGGGATGAGTGGGGGACCGGGGAGCTGTTTTTT. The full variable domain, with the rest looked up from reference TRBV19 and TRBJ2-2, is DGGITQSPKYLFRKEGQNVTLSCEQNLNHDAMYWYRQDPGQGLRLIYYSQIVNDFQKGDIAEGYSVSREKKESFPLTVTSAQKNPTAFYLCASSIGDEWGTGELFFGEGSRLTVL.

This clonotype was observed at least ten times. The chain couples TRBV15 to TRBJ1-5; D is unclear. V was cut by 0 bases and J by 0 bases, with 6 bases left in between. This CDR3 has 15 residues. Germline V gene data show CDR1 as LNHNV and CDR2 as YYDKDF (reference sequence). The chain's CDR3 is CATSRDSNSNQPQHF. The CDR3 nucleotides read TGTGCCACCAGCAGAGATAGTAATAGCAATCAGCCCCAGCATTTT.